This T cell receptor beta chain is from a study of blood T cells in healthy people across ages. The CDR3 covers 15 residues. The J segment lost 3 bases and the V segment lost 5 bases, leaving 7 bases of the junction unmatched. Looked up from germline, CDR1 is SGHTA and CDR2 is FQGTGA. A second PCR, run for about 6 to 11 cycles, used a sample-barcoded 5' primer plus a J-beta primer mix. TCRdb analysed the 5' RACE reads with MiXCR anew, one entry per CDR3 protein. The top ten clones hold approximately 22% of a sample with under 800,000 distinct CDR3 sequences, about 42% of them seen once. Sequenced material: blood. The sequence came from a woman aged 60-75 years in good health. The chain links TRBV7-3 to TRBJ2-3, with 8 bases that match TRBD2. CDR3 coding DNA: TGTGCCAGCAGCACCGGGACTAGTGAGACAGATACGCAGTATTTT. Its protein product is CASSTGTSETDTQYF.